Below, 11 T cell receptor beta chains from the same sample are listed, as sequenced in a study of blood T cells in healthy people across ages. Through a sample-barcoded 5' primer and a J-beta primer mix, a second PCR was run for roughly 6 to 11 cycles. In TCRdb, the 5' RACE reads were re-called with MiXCR into one record per CDR3 protein. Counted here are approximately 800,000 distinct CDR3 sequences, approximately 25% occurring once; the ten biggest clones make up roughly 3.8%. This sample was also put to use in a study of T cells of mothers and their children.

The material sequenced was blood. The source is a boy between 10 and 17 years old in good health.

The V call is TRBV7-2, the J call TRBJ2-5; 11 nucleotides align to TRBD2. This CDR3 contains 19 residues. V shed 4 bases, J shed 5 bases, and the junction held 18 bases outside the gene matches. Germline V gene data show CDR1 as SGHTA and CDR2 as FQGNSA. The CDR3 loop is CASSSDGLAGGPPPETQYF. CDR3 DNA sequence: TGTGCCAGCAGCTCGGATGGGCTAGCGGGAGGCCCACCCCCGGAGACCCAGTACTTC.

The rearrangement links TRBV7-9 to TRBJ2-7; possible D gene TRBD1, 6 bases. V was shortened by 8 bases and J by 3 bases, with 14 bases between the two germline ends. There are 13 residues in the CDR3. Per the germline V gene, CDR1 is SEHNR and CDR2 is FQNEAQ (reference sequence). Written as DNA, the CDR3 is TGTGCCAGCGGTACAGGGCTAAACTACGAGCAGTACTTC. Translated, it gives CASGTGLNYEQYF. The full variable domain, rest sourced from reference TRBV7-9 and TRBJ2-7, is DTGVSQNPRHKITKRGQNVTFRCDPISEHNRLYWYRQTLGQGPEFLTYFQNEAQLEKSRLLSDRFSAERPKGSFSTLEIQRTEQGDSAMYLCASGTGLNYEQYFGPGTRLTVT.

The V call is TRBV7-9, the J call TRBJ2-7; 9 bases line up with TRBD1. Germline CDR1 reads SEHNR; CDR2 reads FQNEAQ (reference sequence). With V trimmed by 5 bases and J by 0 bases, 8 bases remained unmatched. The CDR3 consists of 16 residues. DNA of the CDR3: TGTGCCAGCAGCATGGGACAGGGCCTCTTCTCCTACGAGCAGTACTTC. This codes for CASSMGQGLFSYEQYF.

For this clonotype: This may stem from a read error, because a much larger clone lies one nucleotide away. J is TRBJ2-7 and V is TRBV6-2 or TRBV6-3; D is ambiguous. Germline CDR1 MNHEY, CDR2 SVGEGT. This CDR3 contains 17 residues. This CDR3 is CAGSYSIPALTLVEQYF. The CDR3, as DNA: TGTGCCGGCAGTTACTCGATTCCAGCCTTAACACTCGTCGAGCAGTACTTC.

This chain links TRBV10-3 with TRBJ2-7; no reliable D call. The CDR3 has 14 residues. The V gene lost 2 bases and the J gene lost 0 bases, with 8 bases spanning the gap. Germline V gene lookup returns CDR1 ENHRY and CDR2 SYGVKD. CDR3 region: CAISEAQISYEQYF. The CDR3, as DNA: TGTGCCATCAGTGAGGCCCAGATCTCCTACGAGCAGTACTTC.

The V and J genes are TRBV12-3 or TRBV12-4 and TRBJ2-1; D gene uncertain. The CDR3 has 15 residues. Trimming took 1 base from V and 2 from J, leaving 9 bases between them. The CDR3 loop reads CASSLGLVPYNEQFF. Here the CDR3 DNA reads TGTGCCAGCAGTTTAGGTCTGGTACCCTACAATGAGCAGTTCTTC.

The rearrangement uses TRBV12-3 or TRBV12-4 and TRBJ2-4; D possibly corresponds to TRBD1 (6 bases). The CDR3 runs 14 residues. V lost 2 bases and J lost 12, with 17 bases in between. The CDR3 nucleotides read TGTGCCAGCAGTTTATCAGGGGTCCAAAACGATCAGTACTTC. Translation: CASSLSGVQNDQYF.

This clonotype was detected only a few times. The V gene is TRBV9, the J gene TRBJ2-5; possibly TRBD1 for D (5 bases). CDR1 and CDR2 from the germline V gene are SGDLS and YYNGEE. This CDR3 comprises 15 residues. The V end was cut by 0 bases, the J end by 0 bases, with 9 bases between. The CDR3 DNA follows: TGTGCCAGCAGCGTAGGACAGACCAACCAAGAGACCCAGTACTTC. This sequence encodes CASSVGQTNQETQYF.

There are a few counts of this clonotype. The J gene is TRBJ2-3, the V gene TRBV28; TRBD2 agrees at 14 bases. Trimming removed 6 bases from V and 6 bases from J; junction bases left unmatched: 5. Germline lookup yields CDR1 MDHEN and CDR2 SYDVKM. CDR3 size: 15 residues. CDR3 residues: CASSPTSGRADTQYF. CDR3 nucleotides: TGTGCCAGCAGCCCGACTAGCGGGAGGGCTGATACGCAGTATTTT. Full variable domain (remainder filled in from reference TRBV28 and TRBJ2-3): DVKVTQSSRYLVKRTGEKVFLECVQDMDHENMFWYRQDPGLGLRLIYFSYDVKMKEKGDIPEGYSVSREKKERFSLILESASTNQTSMYLCASSPTSGRADTQYFGPGTRLTVL.

Worth noting for this clonotype: A read error may be the cause here, since a much bigger clone is one base away. The V gene is TRBV20-1, the J gene TRBJ1-2, with D uncertain. V lost 8 bases and J lost 7, with 14 bases in between. From germline, CDR1 is DFQATT and CDR2 SNEGSKA (reference sequence). The length of the CDR3 is 11 residues. The CDR3 protein is CSRWTASGYTF. The CDR3, as DNA: TGCAGTAGATGGACGGCCAGTGGCTACACCTTC.

The chain recombines TRBV7-9 with TRBJ2-3, with D possibly matching TRBD2 (5 bases). The CDR3 consists of 17 residues. CDR1 is SEHNR, CDR2 FQNEAQ, per germline (reference sequence). Trimming took 0 bases from V and 2 from J, leaving 15 bases between them. Here the CDR3 reads CASSLAVVTRATDTQYF. The DNA for the CDR3 is TGTGCCAGCAGCTTAGCAGTTGTGACGAGGGCCACAGATACGCAGTATTTT.